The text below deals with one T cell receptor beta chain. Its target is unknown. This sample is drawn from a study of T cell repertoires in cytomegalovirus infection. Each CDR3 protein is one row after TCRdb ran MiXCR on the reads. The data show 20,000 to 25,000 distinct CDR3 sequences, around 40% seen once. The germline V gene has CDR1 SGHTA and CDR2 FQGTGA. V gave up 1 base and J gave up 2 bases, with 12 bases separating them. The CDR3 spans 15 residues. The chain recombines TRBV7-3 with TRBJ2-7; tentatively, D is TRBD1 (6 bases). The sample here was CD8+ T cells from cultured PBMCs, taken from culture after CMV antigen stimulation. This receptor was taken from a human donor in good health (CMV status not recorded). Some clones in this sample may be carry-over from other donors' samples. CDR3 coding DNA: TGTGCCAGCAGCTTAATGGTCGGACAGCCCTACGAGCAGTACTTC. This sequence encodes CASSLMVGQPYEQYF.